This T cell receptor (beta chain) was identified during a study of cytomegalovirus exposure and HLA in healthy donors. Study-wide findings and caveats: A prior analysis recorded that most TCR beta V segments were productive about 90% or about 30% of the time.

A note on this clone: The antigen remains unidentified.

In the PCR, 60 Vbeta and 13 Jbeta primers were used. TCRdb's table, derived via immunoSEQ multiplex PCR, lists solely in-frame clones and lacks some. The sample contains 90,000 to 95,000 clones, 81% of which appear only once. The CDR3 is made up of 16 amino acids. Germline V gene sequence: CDR1 MNHEY, CDR2 SVGAGI. The V and J ends lost 0 bases and 0 bases respectively, with 12 bases between them. The receptor was derived from a girl aged 2 to 9 in good health and CMV-seropositive. V and J are TRBV6-5 and TRBJ2-7; D gene uncertain. Material: PBMCs. The CDR3 region has the DNA TGTGCCAGCAGTTACTCTAAAGGCGGCCTCTCCTACGAGCAGTACTTC. Translated: CASSYSKGGLSYEQYF.